The 16 T cell receptor beta chains below come from one sample, sequenced in a study of T-cell memory formation after mild COVID-19 (dated by TCRdb to the early 2020s). The library was obtained by 5' RACE. The run used an Illumina NovaSeq 6000. Clones were called with MiXCR by TCRdb after fastp trimmed the public reads at Q25, and only in-frame beta chains were retained. Merged by CDR3 protein, the rows form single entries marked with the most common genes and DNA. Counted in this sample were 350,000 to 400,000 distinct CDR3 sequences; under 25% of them appeared once. The top ten constitute under 15% of the sample. What was sequenced was PBMCs or a T cell subset sorted from them (not recorded which). Every receptor here comes from an adult woman who had mild COVID-19 (a few samples of this study predate the infection). The sample titles of this study are shuffled in the database, so cell type and time point are left out; the donor was told from shared clones.

This clonotype was observed a few times. This rearrangement joins TRBV30 to TRBJ2-3; 7 bases are shared with TRBD1. This CDR3 is built from 15 residues. The V and J ends lost 2 bases and 3 bases, in that order; junction bases with no gene match: 8. Germline V gives CDR1 GTSNPN, CDR2 SVGIG (reference sequence). The CDR3 reads CAWSSTGELTDTQYF. The CDR3 nucleotides read TGTGCCTGGAGTAGCACAGGGGAATTAACAGATACGCAGTATTTT.

The V call is TRBV5-1, the J call TRBJ2-3; a weak D match, TRBD2 (5 bases). The CDR3 is made up of 15 amino acids. V dropped 0 bases and J dropped 4 bases, with 12 bases sitting between them. Germline CDR1 is SGHRS and CDR2 is YFSETQ. The CDR3 here is CASSLATRKSDTQYF. The CDR3 DNA sequence: TGCGCCAGCAGCTTGGCAACTAGAAAGTCAGATACGCAGTATTTT.

This rearrangement joins TRBV7-2 to TRBJ2-7, with D tentatively TRBD1 (5 bases). The CDR3 is 15 amino acids. The germline V gene has CDR1 SGHTA and CDR2 FQGNSA. V was trimmed by 6 bases and J by 2 bases, leaving 17 bases between them. CDR3 sequence (DNA): TGTGCCAGCAGTTTTCGAAGGGGTGAGGCCTACGAGCAGTACTTC. Amino acids: CASSFRRGEAYEQYF. Full variable domain (outside the CDR3, taken from reference TRBV7-2 and TRBJ2-7): GAGVSQSPSNKVTEKGKDVELRCDPISGHTALYWYRQSLGQGLEFLIYFQGNSAPDKSGLPSDRFSAERTGGSVSTLTIQRTQQEDSAVYLCASSFRRGEAYEQYFGPGTRLTVT.

This clonotype was counted many times. V gene TRBV5-1 combines with J gene TRBJ1-2; D might be TRBD1 (5 bases). This CDR3 has 14 residues. Trimming took 5 bases from V and 7 from J, leaving 18 bases between them. Per the germline V gene, CDR1 is SGHRS and CDR2 is YFSETQ. The CDR3 bases are TGCGCCAGCAGAGAGGGTAGGGGAGTCTCTGGCTACACCTTC. Amino acid sequence: CASREGRGVSGYTF.

Only a few counts were recorded for this clonotype. The rearrangement joins TRBV15 to TRBJ2-3, with TRBD1 as a possible D gene (6 bases). The germline CDR1 and CDR2 sequences are LNHNV and YYDKDF (reference sequence). The germline V and J ends were trimmed by 6 bases and 2 bases, with 15 bases remaining between them. The CDR3 covers 15 residues. CDR3 DNA: TGTGCCACCAGGGGCCGGGACACCTACACAGATACGCAGTATTTT. Translated, it gives CATRGRDTYTDTQYF.

The chain links TRBV15 to TRBJ2-5; 7 bases align to TRBD2. The germline gives CDR1 LNHNV, CDR2 YYDKDF (reference sequence). The V segment lost 8 bases and the J segment 0 bases; nucleotides outside the gene matches: 3. The CDR3 loop spans 13 amino acids. The CDR3: CATRGLDQETQYF. The CDR3 nucleotides read TGTGCCACCCGTGGACTAGACCAAGAGACCCAGTACTTC.

This clonotype was detected only a few times. The genes are TRBV6-6 and TRBJ2-3; maybe TRBD2 (5 bases). Germline V gives CDR1 MNHNY, CDR2 SVGAGI (reference sequence). The CDR3 has 12 amino acids. V shed 3 bases and J shed 8 bases, with 9 bases lying between them. CDR3 in DNA: TGTGCCAGCAGTTATCAGAGGGCTACGCAGTATTTT. This sequence encodes CASSYQRATQYF.

This clonotype has more than one count but fewer than ten. V and J are TRBV12-3 or TRBV12-4 and TRBJ1-6; D is ambiguous. This CDR3 contains 12 residues. The V end lost 2 bases, the J end lost 10 bases, and 6 bases lay between the germline ends. The CDR3 reads CASSLRGSPLHF. DNA for the CDR3: TGTGCCAGCAGTTTACGTGGATCACCCCTCCACTTT.

The V call is TRBV5-1, the J call TRBJ2-3; no clear D. The V end lost 0 bases, the J end lost 0 bases, and 8 bases lay between the germline ends. Germline CDR1 is SGHRS and CDR2 is YFSETQ. The CDR3 is 15 amino acids. The CDR3 DNA reads TGCGCCAGCAGCTTGGATGGAGATAGCACAGATACGCAGTATTTT. It is translated as CASSLDGDSTDTQYF.

The genes are TRBV11-2 and TRBJ2-5, with D unclear. This CDR3 region has 14 residues. V was pared by 0 bases and J by 7 bases, with 12 bases between. CDR1 and CDR2 from the germline V gene are SGHAT and FQNNGV. The CDR3 reads CASSLDVEAGTQYF. The DNA for the CDR3 is TGTGCCAGCAGCTTAGATGTTGAAGCTGGGACCCAGTACTTC.

The rearrangement joins TRBV6-5 to TRBJ2-1, with 7 nucleotides matching TRBD2. J gave up 8 bases and V 8 bases, and 18 bases lay outside the gene matches. The CDR3 has 16 residues. Germline V CDR1 and CDR2: MNHEY, SVGAGI. The CDR3 sequence is CASGGEGGPNGDEQFF. CDR3 nucleotides: TGTGCCAGCGGGGGAGAGGGAGGGCCGAATGGGGATGAGCAGTTCTTC.

V and J are TRBV27 and TRBJ1-2; D gene ambiguous. Germline V gene sequence: CDR1 MNHEY, CDR2 SMNVEV (reference sequence). V lost 2 bases and J lost 2, with 12 bases in between. The CDR3 consists of 15 residues. CDR3 region: CASSLVPGQNYGYTF. CDR3 nucleotides: TGTGCCAGCAGTTTAGTCCCGGGCCAAAACTATGGCTACACCTTC.

Many counts were recorded for this clonotype. At one of its ends the junction is not consistent with the germline gene, which may arise from a read error. The genes are TRBV7-2 and TRBJ2-7; 15 bases are shared with TRBD2. Germline CDR1 reads SGHTA; CDR2 reads FQGNSA. The CDR3 is 13 residues long. CDR3 in DNA: TGTGCCAGCAGCGCCGGACTAGCGGGAGGGCCGTCGTTC. Translated: CASSAGLAGGPSF. Using reference TRBV7-2 and TRBJ2-7 for the parts outside the CDR3, the full variable domain is GAGVSQSPSNKVTEKGKDVELRCDPISGHTALYWYRQSLGQGLEFLIYFQGNSAPDKSGLPSDRFSAERTGGSVSTLTIQRTQQEDSAVYLCASSAGLAGGPSFGPGTRLTVT.

The genes are TRBV24-1 and TRBJ1-1, with a weak D call TRBD1 (5 bases). V was shortened by 7 bases and J by 4 bases, with 12 bases between the two germline ends. The V gene's germline CDR1 is KGHDR and CDR2 SFDVKD. The CDR3 spans 13 residues. CDR3 sequence reads: CATSRRGFTEAFF. CDR3 sequence (DNA): TGTGCCACCAGCCGCCGGGGCTTCACTGAAGCTTTCTTT.

The chain carries TRBV18 and TRBJ2-3; D may match TRBD1 or TRBD2 (6 bases each). Germline-derived CDR1 and CDR2 are KGHSH and LQKENI. The CDR3 is 14 amino acids. V dropped 5 bases and J dropped 2 bases, with 11 bases sitting between them. CDR3 in DNA: TGTGCCAGCTCAAATTCGGGGGCCACAGATACGCAGTATTTT. Encoded protein: CASSNSGATDTQYF.

The CDR3 reads CASSLSLSSRDNEQFF. The DNA for the CDR3 is TGCGCCAGCAGCTTGAGTCTCAGTTCCCGAGACAATGAGCAGTTCTTC. The rearrangement uses TRBV5-1 and TRBJ2-1; D is unclear. CDR1 and CDR2 from the germline V gene are SGHRS and YFSETQ. The CDR3 is made up of 16 amino acids. V was shortened by 1 base and J by 5 bases, with 16 bases between the two germline ends.